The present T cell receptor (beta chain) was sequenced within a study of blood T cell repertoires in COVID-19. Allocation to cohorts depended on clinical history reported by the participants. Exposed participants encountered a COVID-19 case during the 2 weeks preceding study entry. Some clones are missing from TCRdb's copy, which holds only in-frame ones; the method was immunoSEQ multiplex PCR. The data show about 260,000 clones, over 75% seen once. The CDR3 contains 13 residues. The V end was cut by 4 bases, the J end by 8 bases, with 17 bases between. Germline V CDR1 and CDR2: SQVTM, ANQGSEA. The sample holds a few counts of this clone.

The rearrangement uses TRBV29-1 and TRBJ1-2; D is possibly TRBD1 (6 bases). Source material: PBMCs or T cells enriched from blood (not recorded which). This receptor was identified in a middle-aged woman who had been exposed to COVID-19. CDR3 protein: CSVAGQGYWGYTF. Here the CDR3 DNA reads TGCAGCGTTGCGGGCCAGGGGTACTGGGGCTACACCTTC.